This T cell receptor beta chain was captured by sequencing in a study of T cells after yellow fever vaccination. The table lists this clonotype with a few counts. Its antigen is as yet unknown. TCRdb redid the calling of the 5' RACE reads with MiXCR, one entry per CDR3 protein. The sample lists about 350,000 distinct CDR3 sequences; 8% to 9.5% were seen once. Trimming took off 6 bases at V and 2 bases at J, with 9 bases between the two ends. The germline V gene has CDR1 KGHDR and CDR2 SFDVKD. The CDR3 contains 13 residues. Study results and caveats: The CD4 compartment and the CD8 compartment contained a small share of clonotypes in common. When the response was secondary, it was weaker but reached its peak faster, day 5 versus 15. Repertoires sorted by FACS could include abundant clonotypes that are contaminants from the bulk population.

The rearrangement joins TRBV24-1 to TRBJ1-2, with D possibly being TRBD1 (5 bases). The sequencing used PBMCs, collected around 45 days after the first yellow fever vaccination. This sequence was found in a man between 18 and 29 years old who received the YFV17D yellow fever vaccine. CDR3 in amino acids: CATSRGTNYGYTF. The CDR3 region has the DNA TGTGCCACCAGTCGGGGGACGAACTATGGCTACACCTTC.